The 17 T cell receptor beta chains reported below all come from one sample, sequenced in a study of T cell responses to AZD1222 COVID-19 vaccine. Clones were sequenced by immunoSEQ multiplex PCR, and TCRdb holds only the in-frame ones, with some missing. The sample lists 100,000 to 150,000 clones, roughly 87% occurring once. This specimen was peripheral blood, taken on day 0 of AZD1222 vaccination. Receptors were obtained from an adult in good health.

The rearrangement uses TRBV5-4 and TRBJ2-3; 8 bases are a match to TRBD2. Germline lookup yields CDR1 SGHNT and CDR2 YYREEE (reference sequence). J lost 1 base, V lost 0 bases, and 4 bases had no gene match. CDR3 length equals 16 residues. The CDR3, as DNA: TGTGCCAGCAGCTTGGCGGGGGGGTTACGCACAGATACGCAGTATTTT. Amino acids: CASSLAGGLRTDTQYF.

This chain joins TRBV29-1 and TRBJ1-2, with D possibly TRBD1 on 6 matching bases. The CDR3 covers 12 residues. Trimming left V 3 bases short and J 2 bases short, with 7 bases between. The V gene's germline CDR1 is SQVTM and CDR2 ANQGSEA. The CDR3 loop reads CSVDGQNYGYTF. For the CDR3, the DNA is TGCAGCGTTGATGGACAGAACTATGGCTACACCTTC.

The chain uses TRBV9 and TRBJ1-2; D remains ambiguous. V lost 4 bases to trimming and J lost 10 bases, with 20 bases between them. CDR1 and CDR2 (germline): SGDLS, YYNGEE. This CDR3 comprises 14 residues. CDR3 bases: TGTGCCAGCAGCCCCCTTAAAAATACTGGAGACTACACCTTC. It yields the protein CASSPLKNTGDYTF.

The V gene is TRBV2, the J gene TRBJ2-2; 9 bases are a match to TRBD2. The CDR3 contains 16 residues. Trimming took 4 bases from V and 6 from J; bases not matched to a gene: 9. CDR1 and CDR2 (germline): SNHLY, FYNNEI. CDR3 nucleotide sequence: TGTGCCAGCAGTGCACGCGGGGGGGCCGTCGCCGGGGAGCTGTTTTTT. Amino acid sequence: CASSARGGAVAGELFF.

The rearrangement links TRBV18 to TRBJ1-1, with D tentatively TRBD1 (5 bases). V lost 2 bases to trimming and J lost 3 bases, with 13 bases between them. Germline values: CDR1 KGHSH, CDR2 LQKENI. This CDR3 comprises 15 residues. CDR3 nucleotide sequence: TGTGCCAGCTCACCAGGGACTCATAGGGACACTGAAGCTTTCTTT. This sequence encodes CASSPGTHRDTEAFF.

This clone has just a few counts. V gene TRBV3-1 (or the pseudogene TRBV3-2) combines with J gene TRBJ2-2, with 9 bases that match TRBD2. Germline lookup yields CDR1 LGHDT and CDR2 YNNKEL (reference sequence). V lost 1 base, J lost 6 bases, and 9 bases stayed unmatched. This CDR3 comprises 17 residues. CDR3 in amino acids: CASSQAPGGGAPGELFF. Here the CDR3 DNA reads TGTGCCAGCAGCCAAGCCCCAGGCGGGGGGGCCCCCGGGGAGCTGTTTTTT.

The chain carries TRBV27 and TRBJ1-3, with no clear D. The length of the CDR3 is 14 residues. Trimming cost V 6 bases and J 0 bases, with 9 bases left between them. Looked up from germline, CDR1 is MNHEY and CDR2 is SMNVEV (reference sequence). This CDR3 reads CASSQTSSGNTIYF. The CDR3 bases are TGTGCCAGCAGCCAAACCTCCTCTGGAAACACCATATATTTT.

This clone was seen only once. Here the CDR3 reads CASSSVNRVAVSLGGANVLTF. The CDR3 coding sequence is TGTGCCAGCAGTTCCGTCAACAGGGTGGCAGTTTCTCTAGGAGGGGCCAACGTCCTGACTTTC. The chain joins TRBV27 to TRBJ2-6; possible D gene TRBD1, 6 bases. V lost 4 bases and J 4 bases, leaving 29 bases between the germline ends. The germline V gene has CDR1 MNHEY and CDR2 SMNVEV (reference sequence). This CDR3 spans 21 amino acids.

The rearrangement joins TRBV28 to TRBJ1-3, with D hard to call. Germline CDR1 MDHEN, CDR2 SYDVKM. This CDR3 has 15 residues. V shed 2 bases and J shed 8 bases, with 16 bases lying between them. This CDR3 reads CASSLIGSRSDTIYF. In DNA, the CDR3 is TGTGCCAGCAGTTTAATCGGCAGCCGCAGTGACACCATATATTTT.

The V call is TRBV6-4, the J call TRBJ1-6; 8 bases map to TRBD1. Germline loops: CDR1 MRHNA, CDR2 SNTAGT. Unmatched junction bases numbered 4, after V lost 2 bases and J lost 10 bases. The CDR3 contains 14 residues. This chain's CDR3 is CASSDGTGWSPLHF. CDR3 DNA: TGTGCCAGCAGTGACGGGACAGGATGGTCACCCCTCCACTTT.

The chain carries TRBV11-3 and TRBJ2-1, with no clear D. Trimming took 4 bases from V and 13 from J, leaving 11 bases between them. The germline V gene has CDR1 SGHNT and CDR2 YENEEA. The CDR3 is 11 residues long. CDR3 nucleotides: TGTGCCAGCAGCTCTAAAATCGACCAGTTCTTC. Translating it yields CASSSKIDQFF.

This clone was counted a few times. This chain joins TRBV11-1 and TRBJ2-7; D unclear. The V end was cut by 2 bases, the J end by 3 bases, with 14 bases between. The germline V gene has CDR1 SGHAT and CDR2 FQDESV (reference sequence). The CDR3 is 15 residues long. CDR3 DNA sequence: TGTGCCAGCAGCTTACACGTAGGGAACTACTACGAGCAGTACTTC. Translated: CASSLHVGNYYEQYF.

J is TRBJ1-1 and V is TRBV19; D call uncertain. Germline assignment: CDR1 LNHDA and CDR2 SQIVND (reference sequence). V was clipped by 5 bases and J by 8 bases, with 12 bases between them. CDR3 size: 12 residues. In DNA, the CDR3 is TGTGCCAGTAGTGGAAGGGAGTACGAAGCTTTCTTT. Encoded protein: CASSGREYEAFF.

The CDR3 here is CASRGQARPMNTEAFF. CDR3 nucleotide sequence: TGCGCCAGCAGGGGACAGGCGCGTCCCATGAACACTGAAGCTTTCTTT. The rearrangement joins TRBV10-1 to TRBJ1-1; the match to TRBD1 covers 8 bases. CDR1 is WNHNN and CDR2 is SYGVQD in the germline V gene (reference sequence). The CDR3 length is 16 residues. V gave up 6 bases and J gave up 0 bases; unmatched junction bases: 9.

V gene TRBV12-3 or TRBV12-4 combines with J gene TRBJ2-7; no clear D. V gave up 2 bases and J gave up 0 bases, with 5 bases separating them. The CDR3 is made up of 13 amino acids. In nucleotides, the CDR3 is TGTGCCAGCAGTTTAACGAGCTCCTACGAGCAGTACTTC. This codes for CASSLTSSYEQYF.

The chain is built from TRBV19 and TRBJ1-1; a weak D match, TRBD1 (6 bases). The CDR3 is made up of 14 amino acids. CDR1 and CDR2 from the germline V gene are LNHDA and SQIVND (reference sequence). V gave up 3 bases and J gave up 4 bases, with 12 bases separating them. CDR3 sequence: CASSIRGQGTEAFF. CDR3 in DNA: TGTGCCAGTAGTATCCGGGGGCAGGGCACTGAAGCTTTCTTT.

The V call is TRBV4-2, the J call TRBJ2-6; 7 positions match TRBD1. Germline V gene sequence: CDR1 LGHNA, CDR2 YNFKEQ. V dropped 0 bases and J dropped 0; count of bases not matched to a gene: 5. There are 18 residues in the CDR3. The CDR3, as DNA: TGTGCCAGCAGCCAAGACCCACAGGGGAACTCTGGGGCCAACGTCCTGACTTTC. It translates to CASSQDPQGNSGANVLTF.